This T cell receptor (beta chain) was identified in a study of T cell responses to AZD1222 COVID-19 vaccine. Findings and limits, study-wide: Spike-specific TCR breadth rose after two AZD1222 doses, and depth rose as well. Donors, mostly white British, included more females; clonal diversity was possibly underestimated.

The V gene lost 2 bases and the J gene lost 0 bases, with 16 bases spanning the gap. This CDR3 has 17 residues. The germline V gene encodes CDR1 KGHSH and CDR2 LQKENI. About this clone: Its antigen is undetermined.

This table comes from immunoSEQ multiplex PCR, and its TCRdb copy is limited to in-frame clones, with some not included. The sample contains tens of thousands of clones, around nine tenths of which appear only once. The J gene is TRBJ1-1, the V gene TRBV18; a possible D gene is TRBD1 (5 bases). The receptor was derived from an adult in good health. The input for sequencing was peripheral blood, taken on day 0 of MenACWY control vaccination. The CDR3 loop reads CASSPIRGSAMNTEAFF. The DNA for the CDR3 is TGTGCCAGCTCACCAATAAGGGGATCGGCTATGAACACTGAAGCTTTCTTT. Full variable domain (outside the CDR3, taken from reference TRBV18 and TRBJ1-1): NAGVMQNPRHLVRRRGQEARLRCSPMKGHSHVYWYRQLPEEGLKFMVYLQKENIIDESGMPKERFSAEFPKEGPSILRIQQVVRGDSAAYFCASSPIRGSAMNTEAFFGQGTRLTVV.